These T cell receptor beta chains were read from a single sample in a study of blood T cell repertoires in COVID-19. Sequenced by immunoSEQ multiplex PCR; TCRdb stores in-frame clones only, minus some. The top ten hold approximately 1.8% of the sample, which has more than 300,000 clones, about 89% seen once. Sequenced sample: PBMCs or T cells enriched from blood (not recorded which). The receptors shown here come from a man in his forties in a cohort exposed to, infected with or recovered from COVID-19 (not recorded which). Each CDR3 is given with its conserved first and last residue. The D gene is left open where the match is weak. The size entry is marked missing in some rows and otherwise reads once, few, many or a size class.

>TRBV3-1/TRBV3-2|NA|NA|TRBJ2-3
TGTGCCAGCAGCCAAGAAATAGCAAACACAGATACGCAGTATTTT
CASSQEIANTDTQYF
>TRBV15|NA|NA|TRBJ2-7
TGTGCCACCAGCAGTAGGAGGGGTACAGGGGTAAGTCCCGAGCAGTACTTC
CATSSRRGTGVSPEQYF
>TRBV30|NA|NA|TRBJ1-4
TGTGCCTGGAGTTCACTGGGCCTTAATGAAAAACTGTTTTTT
CAWSSLGLNEKLFF
>TRBV4-1|NA|NA|TRBJ1-1
TGCGCCAGCAGACGAAAAGTAGCAGAGAACACTGAAGCTTTCTTT
CASRRKVAENTEAFF
>TRBV6-5|once|NA|TRBJ1-2
TGTGCCAGCAGTTTGGGCCCGAACTATGGCTACACCTTC
CASSLGPNYGYTF
>TRBV7-9|NA|TRBD1|TRBJ1-5
TGTGCCAGCAGCTTATATGTAGGGACAGGGAGCAATCAGCCCCAGCATTTT
CASSLYVGTGSNQPQHF
>TRBV4-1|few|NA|TRBJ1-4
TGCGCCAGCAGCCAAAGGGGGAGAGTCAGTCGTGAAAAACTGTTTTTT
CASSQRGRVSREKLFF
>TRBV6-1|NA|TRBD2|TRBJ2-1
TGTGCCAGCAGTGACCCTGGCGGGAGAGCGAATGAGCAGTTCTTC
CASSDPGGRANEQFF
>TRBV28|NA|NA|TRBJ1-3
TGTGCCAGCAGTTTCCTGAGCACCATATATTTT
CASSFLSTIYF
>TRBV28|NA|TRBD1|TRBJ1-6
TGTGCCAGCAGGGACAGGGGCCTATTTGGACCCCTCCACTTT
CASRDRGLFGPLHF
>TRBV7-2|NA|NA|TRBJ2-4
TGTGCCAGCAGCTTAGTGGCCTTAGCCAAAAACATTCAGTACTTC
CASSLVALAKNIQYF
>TRBV27|NA|NA|TRBJ1-1
TGTGCCAGCAGTTTCCAGGGGAGCCCTACTGAAGCTTTCTTT
CASSFQGSPTEAFF
>TRBV6-5|NA|TRBD1|TRBJ2-7
TGTGCCAGCAGCGGGCCGACAGGGAGCTCCTACGAGCAGTACTTC
CASSGPTGSSYEQYF
>TRBV19|once|TRBD2|TRBJ2-1
TGTGCCAGTAGTTCCCGGGGGGGGATGGGCAATGAGCAGTTCTTC
CASSSRGGMGNEQFF
>TRBV5-1|NA|NA|TRBJ2-3
TGCGCCAGCAGCCGCCAGGCTGACAGTTCGCTTTCCACAGATACGCAGTATTTT
CASSRQADSSLSTDTQYF
>TRBV19|NA|NA|TRBJ1-5
TGTGCCAGTAGTATAAATACTGGGGGGATAAATCAGCCCCAGCATTTT
CASSINTGGINQPQHF
>TRBV19|NA|NA|TRBJ2-5
TGTGCCAGTAGACGGGCGGGCGCCCAAGAGACCCAGTACTTC
CASRRAGAQETQYF
>TRBV18|NA|NA|TRBJ1-6
TGTGCCAGCTCACCACAACAGGCCTATAATTCACCCCTCCACTTT
CASSPQQAYNSPLHF
>TRBV3-1/TRBV3-2|NA|TRBD2|TRBJ2-1
TGTGCCAGCAGCCGGATACTAGCGGGGCGCTACAATGAGCAGTTCTTC
CASSRILAGRYNEQFF
>TRBV11-2|few|NA|TRBJ1-2
TGTGCCATCTACGAAAACTATGGCTACACCTTC
CAIYENYGYTF
>TRBV7-9|NA|NA|TRBJ1-2
TGTGCCAGCAGCCGGGGAAGGAATTCTAACTATGGCTACACCTTC
CASSRGRNSNYGYTF
>TRBV5-4|once|NA|TRBJ2-7
TGTGCCAGCAGCCTGGACGACGGGACTTACGAGCAGTACTTC
CASSLDDGTYEQYF
>TRBV11-2|NA|NA|TRBJ1-6
TGTGCCAGCAGCTTAAATACAGGGTATAAGAATTCACCCCTCCACTTT
CASSLNTGYKNSPLHF
>TRBV6-2/TRBV6-3|NA|NA|TRBJ1-5
TGTGCCAGCAGTTCCACAGATAATCAGCCCCAGCATTTT
CASSSTDNQPQHF
>TRBV4-2|NA|NA|TRBJ2-5
TGTGCCAGCAGCCAAGATATCCAAGAGACCCAGTACTTC
CASSQDIQETQYF
>TRBV27|NA|TRBD1|TRBJ1-5
TGTGCCAGTAAAGGGACAGGGGAAAAGACCCAGCATTTT
CASKGTGEKTQHF
>TRBV7-8|NA|TRBD1|TRBJ1-1
TGTGCCAGCAGCGCCATCATAGGACAGGGGAAGAACACTGAAGCTTTCTTT
CASSAIIGQGKNTEAFF
>TRBV10-1|NA|NA|TRBJ2-1
TGCGCCAGCAGCCAGGGGCAAGCGGTCTCCTACAATGAGCAGTTCTTC
CASSQGQAVSYNEQFF
>TRBV5-1|NA|TRBD2|TRBJ2-3
TGCGCCAGCAGCACGGGGACTAGCGGGAGTGCAGATACGCAGTATTTT
CASSTGTSGSADTQYF
>TRBV2|few|NA|TRBJ2-1
TGTGCCAGCAGTGAAGCGCAGACTACCTCGCAGTTCTTC
CASSEAQTTSQFF
>TRBV19|few|TRBD1|TRBJ2-1
TGTGCCAGAATACCCGGGACAGAGTTACGCTACAATGAGCAGTTCTTC
CARIPGTELRYNEQFF
>TRBV24-1|once|NA|TRBJ1-5
TGTGCCACCTCCGAGAGAGGAGGGAATCAGCCCCAGCATTTT
CATSERGGNQPQHF
>TRBV2|NA|NA|TRBJ1-3
TGTGCCAGCAGGCGGGACCGGCTGGGAAACACCATATATTTT
CASRRDRLGNTIYF
>TRBV5-8|NA|TRBD1|TRBJ2-3
TGTGCCAGCAGCTTGGGGGGGACAGCCACAGATACGCAGTATTTT
CASSLGGTATDTQYF
>TRBV7-2|NA|NA|TRBJ2-3
TGTGCCAGCAGCCCGGACTCCTCTAGCACAGATACGCAGTATTTT
CASSPDSSSTDTQYF
>TRBV5-4|NA|TRBD2|TRBJ2-5
TGTGCCAGCAGCTTGGAATCTACTAGCGGGATTGGGACCCAGTACTTC
CASSLESTSGIGTQYF
>TRBV6-5|NA|TRBD1|TRBJ1-2
TGTGCCAGCACCCAGGACAGGGAAGGAGGCTACACCTTC
CASTQDREGGYTF
>TRBV29-1|NA|NA|TRBJ1-1
TGCAGCGACCTCGGAGGGGCGAACACTGAAGCTTTCTTT
CSDLGGANTEAFF
>TRBV4-2|once|TRBD2|TRBJ2-1
TGTGCCAGCAGCCAAGACGGACTAGCGGAGGGGAATGAGCAGTTCTTC
CASSQDGLAEGNEQFF
>TRBV5-1|NA|NA|TRBJ2-1
TGCGCCAGCAGCTCGAGTCTAAGCTCCTACAATGAGCAGTTCTTC
CASSSSLSSYNEQFF
>TRBV5-4|NA|TRBD2|TRBJ2-7
TGTGCCAGCAGCTTGCAGGCTAGCGGCTACTACGAGCAGTACTTC
CASSLQASGYYEQYF
>TRBV6-1|NA|TRBD1|TRBJ1-3
TGTGCCAGCAGTGACCCGGGGACAGGGATAGGAAACACCATATATTTT
CASSDPGTGIGNTIYF
>TRBV2|NA|NA|TRBJ2-3
TGTGCCAGCAGTGATCAGGGTCGGCAAGATACGCAGTATTTT
CASSDQGRQDTQYF
>TRBV9|NA|NA|TRBJ2-7
TGTGCCAGCAGCCTAGTCGAGGACAGTCCGGTCGAGCAGTACTTC
CASSLVEDSPVEQYF
>TRBV30|NA|TRBD1|TRBJ1-6
TGTGCCTGGAGCAACCCAGGGGGACCCCTCCACTTT
CAWSNPGGPLHF
>TRBV18|NA|TRBD2|TRBJ2-3
TGTGCCAGCTCACCACGGGCGGGAGGGAGCACAGATACGCAGTATTTT
CASSPRAGGSTDTQYF